These 10 T cell receptor beta chains were sequenced from one sample in a study of metastatic and nonmetastatic thyroid tumors. Every patient underwent thyroid surgery untreated. With MiXCR, TCRdb called clones anew from the PCR reads. This repertoire shows about 59,000 clones, 16% found once; its top ten account for roughly a tenth. The sequenced material came from blood. Receptor source: a male donor with papillary thyroid cancer or a benign thyroid nodule (not recorded which). Some clones in this sample may be carry-over from other donors' samples.

This clone was seen many times. The chain has TRBV20-1 and TRBJ2-1, with 8 bases matching TRBD2. The CDR3 totals 15 residues. Germline V gene sequence: CDR1 DFQATT, CDR2 SNEGSKA (reference sequence). J was trimmed by 6 bases and V by 6 bases; bases with no gene match: 13. CDR3 DNA: TGCAGTGCCTCCCGACAGCGGGAGAACCCCAATGAGCAGTTCTTC. This gives the protein CSASRQRENPNEQFF.

This clone is categorized as medium-sized (0.01 to 0.1%). V is TRBV18 and J is TRBJ2-2; D gene unclear. The ends were cut back, 6 bases at V and 8 bases at J, with 7 bases in the middle. Germline assignment: CDR1 KGHSH and CDR2 LQKENI. CDR3 length: 11 amino acids. For the CDR3, the DNA is TGTGCCAGCTCGCCTGATGGGGAGCTGTTTTTT. Its translation: CASSPDGELFF.

The table lists this clone with many counts. The gene calls are TRBV11-3 and TRBJ2-5, with 7 bases lining up with TRBD1. The CDR3 contains 13 residues. In germline, CDR1 is SGHNT, CDR2 YENEEA. With V trimmed by 5 bases and J by 3 bases, 3 bases remained unmatched. The DNA for the CDR3 is TGTGCCAGCAGCCGGGGACAGAAAGAGACCCAGTACTTC. Residues: CASSRGQKETQYF.

In this sample, this clone turned up many times. The sample holds other DNA sequences that translate to the same CDR3. J is TRBJ2-3 and V is TRBV20-1; D perhaps matches TRBD2 (7 bases). V was trimmed by 3 bases and J by 13 bases, leaving 14 bases between them. This CDR3 is 11 amino acids long. Germline lookup yields CDR1 DFQATT and CDR2 SNEGSKA (reference sequence). The CDR3 reads CSASRRGAKYF. Written as DNA, the CDR3 is TGCAGTGCTAGCCGACGGGGGGCCAAGTATTTT.

The genes are TRBV27 and TRBJ2-7, with D possibly matching TRBD2 (5 bases). Trimming shortened V by 5 bases and J by 4 bases, and 21 bases separated the two germline ends. The CDR3 runs 16 residues. Germline V CDR1 and CDR2: MNHEY, SMNVEV (reference sequence). CDR3 in DNA: TGTGCCAGCAGTGAGGGCAGAATTCTAGGATCGTACGAGCAGTACTTC. It yields the protein CASSEGRILGSYEQYF.

This clone was recorded many times. The same CDR3 can be traced to other DNA sequences in this sample. DNA of the CDR3: TGTGCCTGGAGTGTTGCCGGGGGGTACACCGGGGAGCTGTTTTTT. It translates to CAWSVAGGYTGELFF. This chain uses TRBV30 with TRBJ2-2, with 7 nucleotides matching TRBD2. With 0 bases clipped from V and 3 bases from J, the junction kept 4 bases outside the gene matches. Germline V gives CDR1 GTSNPN, CDR2 SVGIG (reference sequence). This CDR3 is 15 amino acids long. Full variable domain (missing parts from reference TRBV30 and TRBJ2-2): SQTIHQWPATLVQPVGSPLSLECTVEGTSNPNLYWYRQAAGRGLQLLFYSVGIGQISSEVPQNLSASRPQDRQFILSSKKLLLSDSGFYLCAWSVAGGYTGELFFGEGSRLTVL.

This chain links TRBV5-8 with TRBJ2-7, with no clear D. The CDR3 spans 11 residues. In germline, CDR1 is SGHTS, CDR2 YDEGEE. V was cut by 10 bases and J by 3 bases, with 11 bases left in between. The CDR3 spells CASRLFYEQYF. In DNA, the CDR3 is TGTGCCTCCAGACTGTTCTACGAGCAGTACTTC.

The sample holds a few counts of this clone. This may be a read error, as it is one base from a much larger clone. V gene TRBV9 combines with J gene TRBJ2-2; D gene uncertain. Germline V gene sequence: CDR1 SGDLS, CDR2 YYNGEE. The CDR3 covers 11 residues. The ends were cut back, 6 bases at V and 5 bases at J, with 5 bases in the middle. Written as DNA, the CDR3 is TGTGCCAGCATCGGGACCGGGGAGCTGTTTTTT. Translation: CASIGTGELFF.

At least ten counts were recorded for this clone. V usage is TRBV3-1 and J usage is TRBJ2-5, with D possibly matching TRBD2 (5 bases). Deletions cut 3 bases from V and 2 bases from J, with 13 bases between. The V gene's germline CDR1 is LGHDT and CDR2 YNNKEL (reference sequence). The CDR3 spans 15 residues. The CDR3 DNA follows: TGTGCCAGCAGCCACCCGGCGGGCGATCAAGAGACCCAGTACTTC. It specifies CASSHPAGDQETQYF.

This clone has a count of ten or more. The chain recombines TRBV27 with TRBJ2-1; 8 nucleotides match TRBD1. The CDR3 spans 14 residues. Germline CDR1 reads MNHEY; CDR2 reads SMNVEV (reference sequence). The trim removed 6 bases at V and 15 bases at J, leaving 16 bases unmatched. The DNA of the CDR3 is TGTGCCAGCAGCCCGGGACAGGACCCCTCGGGGTCGTTCTTC. Amino acids: CASSPGQDPSGSFF.